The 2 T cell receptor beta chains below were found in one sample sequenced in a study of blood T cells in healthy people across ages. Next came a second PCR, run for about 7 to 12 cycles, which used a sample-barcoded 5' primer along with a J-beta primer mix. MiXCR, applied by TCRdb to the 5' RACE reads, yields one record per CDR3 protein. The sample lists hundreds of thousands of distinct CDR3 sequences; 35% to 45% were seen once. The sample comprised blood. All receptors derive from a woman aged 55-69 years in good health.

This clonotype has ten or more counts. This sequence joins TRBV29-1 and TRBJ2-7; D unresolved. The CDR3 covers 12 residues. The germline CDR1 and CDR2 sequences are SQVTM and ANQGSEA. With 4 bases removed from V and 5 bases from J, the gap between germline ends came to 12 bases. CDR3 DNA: TGCAGCGTTGCAGGCAATCTTGACGAGCAGTACTTC. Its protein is CSVAGNLDEQYF.

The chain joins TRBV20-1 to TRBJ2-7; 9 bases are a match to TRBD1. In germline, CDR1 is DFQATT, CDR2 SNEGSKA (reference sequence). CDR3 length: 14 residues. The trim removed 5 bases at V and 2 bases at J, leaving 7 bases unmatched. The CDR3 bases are TGCAGTGCTTCAACAGGGGGCGGAACCTACGAGCAGTACTTC. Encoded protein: CSASTGGGTYEQYF.